This T cell receptor (beta chain) is from a study of T cell repertoires in cytomegalovirus infection. Study-wide background: HLA-C-restricted CMV epitopes, recently identified, and well-studied HLA-B-restricted ones were used by the study. Evidence of both CMV infection and a matching HLA type came from public TCR beta signatures. Study-wide results and limits: Summed public TCR beta family frequency identified CMV carriers bearing the relevant HLA.

The table lists this clonotype with many counts. The antigen is not known. TCRdb processed the reads anew with MiXCR; each CDR3 protein has one entry. The sample carries roughly 920,000 distinct CDR3 sequences, around 32% recorded once. The TCR comes from a human donor in good health (CMV status not recorded). Some clones in this sample may be carry-over from other donors' samples. The input for sequencing was cultured CD8+ T cells from PBMCs, taken from culture after CMV antigen stimulation.

The DNA for the CDR3 is TGTGCCAGCAGCTCCCGGGAGAGCTCCTATAATTCACCCCTCCACTTT. It specifies CASSSRESSYNSPLHF. The rearrangement uses TRBV7-6 and TRBJ1-6; D is undetermined. Germline V lookup: CDR1 SGHVS, CDR2 FNYEAQ. V was pared by 4 bases and J by 0 bases, with 10 bases between. The CDR3 consists of 16 residues.